These 25 T cell receptor beta chains originate from one sample sequenced in a study of regulatory T cells in long-lasting Graves disease. As for time point: newly diagnosed GD, antithyroid drugs for less than 3 months. With RNA extracted from PBMCs as input, the TCR library was made. To make TCR beta libraries, researchers used iRepertoire HTBI primers and Arm-PCR of CDR3 regions. TCRdb itself ran the multiplex PCR reads through MiXCR, one entry per CDR3 protein. The sample has just over 600,000 distinct CDR3 sequences, 15% to 20% seen once. This sample also appeared in a second study, on T cells in Graves' hyperthyroidism and ophthalmopathy.

Sequencing used peripheral blood mononuclear cells (PBMCs), obtained at new diagnosis, from a patient treated with antithyroid drugs. Every receptor here comes from a woman in her twenties or thirties with Graves disease.

A few counts support this clonotype. V gene TRBV19 combines with J gene TRBJ2-1, with 8 bases fitting TRBD1. V lost 6 bases, J lost 3 bases, and 10 bases stayed unmatched. Germline V lookup: CDR1 LNHDA, CDR2 SQIVND (reference sequence). The CDR3 extends over 16 amino acids. The CDR3 DNA is TGTGCCAGTAGCCCCACCAGGGGGCGCTTCTACAATGAGCAGTTCTTC. Protein product: CASSPTRGRFYNEQFF.

The gene calls are TRBV5-1 and TRBJ1-2; no reliable D call. The CDR3 has 15 amino acids. V dropped 5 bases and J dropped 3 bases, with 17 bases sitting between them. Germline V CDR1 and CDR2: SGHRS, YFSETQ. CDR3 sequence: CASRPNPNGYYGYTF. CDR3 DNA: TGCGCCAGCAGGCCGAATCCGAACGGATACTATGGCTACACCTTC.

The sample holds many counts of this clonotype. The V gene is TRBV6-1, the J gene TRBJ2-2, with a possible D match to TRBD1 (6 bases). V gave up 5 bases and J gave up 4 bases, with 14 bases separating them. CDR1 MNHNS and CDR2 SASEGT come from the germline V gene. The length of the CDR3 is 15 residues. The CDR3 coding sequence is TGTGCCAGCAGTACCCGAGACAGGATCACCGGGGAGCTGTTTTTT. Translation: CASSTRDRITGELFF.

The table lists this clonotype with a count of one. This chain uses TRBV15 with TRBJ2-7; no clear D. The CDR3 consists of 14 residues. The V and J ends lost 1 base and 0 bases respectively, with 7 bases between them. Per the germline V gene, CDR1 is LNHNV and CDR2 is YYDKDF (reference sequence). CDR3 region: CATSRGFSSYEQYF. The CDR3 DNA is TGTGCCACCAGCAGAGGTTTTAGCTCCTACGAGCAGTACTTC.

J is TRBJ2-1 and V is TRBV6-5; 10 nucleotides align to TRBD2. The CDR3 has 16 residues. The V and J ends lost 1 base and 7 bases, in that order; junction bases with no gene match: 7. Germline V gene data show CDR1 as MNHEY and CDR2 as SVGAGI. The CDR3 spells CASSYWRSSGGNEQFF. CDR3 in DNA: TGTGCCAGCAGTTACTGGCGGTCTAGCGGGGGTAATGAGCAGTTCTTC.

The chain uses TRBV28 and TRBJ2-3, with 10 bases fitting TRBD2. CDR3 length equals 17 residues. J lost 6 bases, V lost 5 bases, and 14 bases had no gene match. Per germline, CDR1 MDHEN and CDR2 SYDVKM. CDR3 nucleotide sequence: TGTGCCAGCAGTGCTTTGGGACTAGCGAGATCCGGCGATACGCAGTATTTT. Amino acids: CASSALGLARSGDTQYF.

DNA of the CDR3: TGTGCCAGTAGTATACGATGGGCCTATAATTCACCCCTCCACTTT. It yields the protein CASSIRWAYNSPLHF. This chain joins TRBV19 and TRBJ1-6; D unresolved. Germline CDR1 and CDR2: LNHDA and SQIVND (reference sequence). The germline V and J ends were trimmed by 2 bases and 2 bases, with 7 bases remaining between them. The CDR3 runs 15 residues.

The CDR3 DNA reads as TGTGCCAGCAGTGAAACCGGGACAGGGGTTGAGACCCAGTACTTC. Protein: CASSETGTGVETQYF. The chain carries TRBV2 and TRBJ2-5; TRBD1 aligns across 10 bases. V lost 2 bases to trimming and J lost 5 bases; unmatched junction nucleotides: 5. Germline CDR1 and CDR2: SNHLY and FYNNEI. The CDR3 covers 15 residues.

The sample holds many counts of this clonotype. The genes are TRBV20-1 and TRBJ1-4; no reliable D call. The CDR3 covers 13 residues. V was trimmed by 6 bases and J by 1 base, leaving 9 bases between them. Germline V gene data show CDR1 as DFQATT and CDR2 as SNEGSKA (reference sequence). The CDR3 region is CSAWSVTNEKLFF. The DNA for the CDR3 is TGCAGTGCCTGGAGTGTAACTAATGAAAAACTGTTTTTT.

The chain links TRBV5-6 to TRBJ1-1; D is uncertain. CDR3 length: 12 amino acids. Per germline, CDR1 SGHDT and CDR2 YYEEEE. The V and J ends lost 4 bases and 8 bases respectively, with 12 bases between them. The CDR3 DNA sequence: TGTGCCAGCAGCCATGCTCATACCGAAGCTTTCTTT. Its protein product is CASSHAHTEAFF.

This clonotype was recorded many times. The rearrangement uses TRBV12-3 or TRBV12-4 and TRBJ1-1; unclear D gene. There are 13 residues in the CDR3. The V end was cut by 1 base, the J end by 7 bases, with 10 bases between. The CDR3 DNA reads as TGTGCCAGCAGTTTAGTGTCTTGGAGTGAAGCTTTCTTT. It codes for CASSLVSWSEAFF.

In its sample, this clonotype was seen many times. The chain has TRBV24-1 and TRBJ2-1; TRBD2 matches at 12 bases. V was clipped by 3 bases and J by 7 bases; unmatched bases: 12. The CDR3 is 18 amino acids. CDR1 is KGHDR, CDR2 SFDVKD, per germline. The CDR3 DNA follows: TGTGCCACCAGTGATGCCAGACTAGCGGGAGCTGGGCAGAATGAGCAGTTCTTC. Translating gives CATSDARLAGAGQNEQFF.

This clonotype appeared many times. The chain employs TRBV7-2 and TRBJ2-1; D remains unclear. V gave up 5 bases and J gave up 0 bases, with 8 bases separating them. The CDR3 length is 14 residues. Germline V gene lookup returns CDR1 SGHTA and CDR2 FQGNSA. In DNA form, the CDR3 reads TGTGCCAGCAGCCCGGACGGCTCCTACAATGAGCAGTTCTTC. This gives the protein CASSPDGSYNEQFF.

This clonotype was seen at least ten times. The V and J genes are TRBV7-9 and TRBJ2-1, with 10 bases that match TRBD2. CDR1 and CDR2 (germline): SEHNR, FQNEAQ (reference sequence). The CDR3 consists of 20 residues. J was trimmed by 8 bases and V by 6 bases; bases with no gene match: 25. CDR3 DNA: TGTGCCAGCAGTCGTGGAGCCTCGGGAAGCGGGAGGGCCTTTTTAGATGAGCAGTTCTTC. Amino acids: CASSRGASGSGRAFLDEQFF.

This clonotype has a handful of counts. This chain uses TRBV7-2 with TRBJ2-3; TRBD2 agrees at 8 bases. CDR3 length equals 20 residues. Germline CDR1 and CDR2: SGHTA and FQGNSA. Trimming took 4 bases from V and 0 from J; bases not matched to a gene: 18. CDR3 DNA: TGTGCCAGCAGCTGGAGAGGTTCCTCCGCGGGAGGAGCTAGCACAGATACGCAGTATTTT. Translation gives CASSWRGSSAGGASTDTQYF.

This clonotype was counted only a few times. The chain links TRBV7-9 to TRBJ2-2; D remains ambiguous. Germline V gene sequence: CDR1 SEHNR, CDR2 FQNEAQ (reference sequence). The CDR3 is made up of 10 amino acids. V lost 3 bases to trimming and J lost 10 bases, with 3 bases between them. Here the CDR3 DNA reads TGTGCCAGCAGCTTTGTGGAGCTGTTTTTT. This sequence encodes CASSFVELFF. The whole variable domain, remainder taken from reference TRBV7-9 and TRBJ2-2, is DTGVSQNPRHKITKRGQNVTFRCDPISEHNRLYWYRQTLGQGPEFLTYFQNEAQLEKSRLLSDRFSAERPKGSFSTLEIQRTEQGDSAMYLCASSFVELFFGEGSRLTVL.

The chain links TRBV3-1 to TRBJ2-1; D tentatively reads TRBD1 or TRBD2 (6 bases each). The CDR3 length is 13 residues. Trimming pared 3 bases from V and 8 bases from J, leaving 11 bases between. Germline CDR1 is LGHDT and CDR2 is YNNKEL (reference sequence). CDR3: CASSHGGQDEQFF. The DNA of the CDR3 is TGTGCCAGCAGCCATGGGGGGCAAGATGAGCAGTTCTTC.

The chain combines TRBV5-1 with TRBJ1-1; possible D gene TRBD1, 5 bases. CDR1 and CDR2 from the germline V gene are SGHRS and YFSETQ. Between the trimmed V and J ends, which lost 0 bases and 6 bases, there was a span of 18 bases. This CDR3 contains 16 residues. CDR3 DNA sequence: TGCGCCAGCAGCTTGGGTCAGGGTTTCTATTCCCCTGAAGCTTTCTTT. As protein: CASSLGQGFYSPEAFF.

Ten or more counts support this clonotype. The V gene is TRBV28, the J gene TRBJ1-3; D is uncertain. The CDR3 sequence is 14 residues long. Germline V gene data show CDR1 as MDHEN and CDR2 as SYDVKM. The V end lost 5 bases, the J end lost 2 bases, and 10 bases lay between the germline ends. In DNA form, the CDR3 reads TGTGCCAGCAGTCGGGCCGGAACTGGAAACACCATATATTTT. It encodes CASSRAGTGNTIYF.

The chain uses TRBV2 and TRBJ2-5, with D possibly matching TRBD1 (6 bases). This CDR3 spans 14 amino acids. The V end lost 5 bases, the J end lost 4 bases, and 14 bases lay between the germline ends. Germline CDR1 and CDR2: SNHLY and FYNNEI. The CDR3 DNA follows: TGTGCCAGCAGTAACTTACAGGGCTCAGAGACCCAGTACTTC. This codes for CASSNLQGSETQYF.

This clonotype has just a few counts. The J gene is TRBJ1-6, the V gene TRBV5-1, with D possibly being TRBD1 (5 bases). This CDR3 comprises 16 residues. The V gene lost 0 bases and the J gene lost 11 bases, with 18 bases spanning the gap. The V gene's germline CDR1 is SGHRS and CDR2 YFSETQ. The CDR3 sequence: CASSLEGPASGTPLHF. DNA for the CDR3: TGCGCCAGCAGCTTGGAGGGACCCGCGTCCGGTACACCCCTCCACTTT. The full variable domain, with the rest looked up from reference TRBV5-1 and TRBJ1-6, is KAGVTQTPRYLIKTRGQQVTLSCSPISGHRSVSWYQQTPGQGLQFLFEYFSETQRNKGNFPGRFSGRQFSNSRSEMNVSTLELGDSALYLCASSLEGPASGTPLHFGNGTRLTVT.

This clonotype was picked up one time. In nucleotides, the CDR3 is TGTGCCAGCAGCGGGAAACCGGGACTAGCGGGAGTGGGGAGTTATTCAGATACGCAGTATTTT. Its protein product is CASSGKPGLAGVGSYSDTQYF. V is TRBV9 and J is TRBJ2-3, with TRBD2 matching 14 bases. The trim removed 3 bases at V and 4 bases at J, leaving 19 bases unmatched. The CDR3 has 21 residues. The germline CDR1 and CDR2 sequences are SGDLS and YYNGEE.

A few counts support this clonotype. This chain links TRBV10-3 with TRBJ1-4; perhaps TRBD1 as D (5 bases). This CDR3 contains 13 residues. Germline CDR1 reads ENHRY; CDR2 reads SYGVKD. V gave up 6 bases and J gave up 8 bases, with 13 bases separating them. The CDR3 sequence: CAIRATEIEKLFF. Here the CDR3 DNA reads TGTGCCATCAGGGCGACAGAAATCGAAAAACTGTTTTTT.

The chain has TRBV20-1 and TRBJ1-1; a weak D match, TRBD1 (6 bases). V dropped 5 bases and J dropped 5 bases, with 9 bases sitting between them. This CDR3 comprises 11 residues. The germline CDR1 and CDR2 sequences are DFQATT and SNEGSKA (reference sequence). As DNA, the CDR3 is TGCAGTGCTTCAGGGGATACTGAAGCTTTCTTT. Protein product: CSASGDTEAFF.

The chain uses TRBV15 and TRBJ2-4; 14 bases are shared with TRBD2. This CDR3 comprises 23 residues. The V and J ends lost 0 bases and 3 bases, in that order; junction bases with no gene match: 19. Looked up from germline, CDR1 is LNHNV and CDR2 is YYDKDF (reference sequence). Here the CDR3 reads CATSRDVPIPGLAGEGGKNIQYF. CDR3 coding DNA: TGTGCCACCAGCAGAGACGTGCCGATTCCGGGACTAGCGGGAGAGGGCGGCAAAAACATTCAGTACTTC.